A single sample is the source of the 30 T cell receptor beta chains below, sequenced in a study of vaccination and CD4 T cells after COVID-19. Noted treatment: approximately nine-day PBMC culture with coronavirus spike peptide pools or control peptides (ViraFEST assay). CD4+ T cells that had been cultured provided DNA sequenced with the Oncomine TCR Beta short-read assay. TCRdb re-derived calls from the PCR reads in MiXCR, one entry per CDR3 protein. Of 10,000 to 15,000 distinct CDR3 sequences listed, approximately 74% are singletons. Their specific antigens are unknown. The source material was CD4+ T cells from blood, cultured in vitro, sampled after SARS-CoV-2 vaccination. These receptors came from a human donor who received a COVID-19 vaccine.

The genes are TRBV20-1 and TRBJ1-5, with D unclear. The CDR3 sequence is 17 residues long. Per the germline V gene, CDR1 is DFQATT and CDR2 is SNEGSKA (reference sequence). V was clipped by 3 bases and J by 1 base, with 19 bases between them. CDR3 residues: CSASGVMWGLSNQPQHF. The CDR3 DNA reads as TGCAGTGCTAGTGGGGTGATGTGGGGATTGAGCAATCAGCCCCAGCATTTT.

CDR3 sequence (DNA): TGTGCCAGCAGCTTTACGAGCGGGGGGGAAACAGATACGCAGTATTTT. Residues: CASSFTSGGETDTQYF. The rearrangement links TRBV5-4 to TRBJ2-3; 10 nucleotides agree with TRBD2. Germline CDR1 is SGHNT and CDR2 is YYREEE (reference sequence). V lost 2 bases to trimming and J lost 3 bases; unmatched junction nucleotides: 6. This CDR3 contains 16 residues.

This clonotype was observed a single time. The junction does not match germline at one end; this may be a read error. The chain links TRBV5-3 to TRBJ1-1, with D unresolved. TRBV5-3 is recorded as an ORF, its role being uncertain. CDR3 length: 14 residues. The CDR3 DNA reads as TGTGCCAGCAGCTTGGACGGTGAGAACACTGAAGCTTTCTTT. Translated: CASSLDGENTEAFF.

This clonotype was seen a handful of times. CDR3 sequence reads: CASSWVNTDTQYF. DNA of the CDR3: TGTGCCAGCAGCTGGGTGAACACAGATACGCAGTATTTT. This chain connects TRBV7-6 to TRBJ2-3, with D hard to call. The CDR3 is 13 residues long. Germline CDR1 is SGHVS and CDR2 is FNYEAQ. Trimming left V 4 bases short and J 2 bases short, with 7 bases between.

J is TRBJ1-1 and V is TRBV7-3; the D gene is possibly TRBD1 (6 bases). Germline V lookup: CDR1 SGHTA, CDR2 FQGTGA. The CDR3 contains 13 residues. Trimming shortened V by 5 bases and J by 4 bases, and 11 bases separated the two germline ends. The DNA of the CDR3 is TGTGCCAGCAGCCTTAACAGGGTCACTGAAGCTTTCTTT. As protein: CASSLNRVTEAFF.

This clonotype was picked up a small number of times. The CDR3 here is CASSETTVNTEAFF. The DNA for the CDR3 is TGTGCCAGCAGTGAGACGACAGTCAACACTGAAGCTTTCTTT. J is TRBJ1-1 and V is TRBV2; the D gene is possibly TRBD1 (5 bases). Deletions cut 3 bases from V and 2 bases from J, with 10 bases between. Germline V CDR1 and CDR2: SNHLY, FYNNEI. The CDR3 has 14 amino acids. Full variable domain (missing parts from reference TRBV2 and TRBJ1-1): EPEVTQTPSHQVTQMGQEVILRCVPISNHLYFYWYRQILGQKVEFLVSFYNNEISEKSEIFDDQFSVERPDGSNFTLKIRSTKLEDSAMYFCASSETTVNTEAFFGQGTRLTVV.

The genes are TRBV7-8 and TRBJ2-3, with 10 positions matching TRBD2. CDR3 length: 16 amino acids. Trimming at V came to 3 bases and at J to 4 bases, leaving 7 bases not matched to a gene. CDR1 is SGHVS, CDR2 FQNEAQ, per germline. The CDR3 spells CASSFQAGGSADTQYF. As DNA, the CDR3 is TGTGCCAGCAGCTTCCAAGCGGGGGGGAGTGCAGATACGCAGTATTTT.

This chain connects TRBV5-1 to TRBJ1-4, with a weak D call TRBD1 (6 bases). Germline V gene data show CDR1 as SGHRS and CDR2 as YFSETQ. The CDR3 length is 15 residues. Trimming stripped 1 base from V and 0 bases from J, with 7 bases between. The CDR3 nucleotides read TGCGCCAGCAGCTTGTCAGGGGCAACTAATGAAAAACTGTTTTTT. This gives the protein CASSLSGATNEKLFF.

This rearrangement joins TRBV19 to TRBJ1-5, with no clear D. Germline V gene sequence: CDR1 LNHDA, CDR2 SQIVND (reference sequence). The length of the CDR3 is 13 residues. V lost 3 bases to trimming and J lost 1 base, with 4 bases between them. In nucleotides, the CDR3 is TGTGCCAGTAGTATGCAGAGCAATCAGCCCCAGCATTTT. This sequence encodes CASSMQSNQPQHF. Full variable domain (rest looked up from reference TRBV19 and TRBJ1-5): DGGITQSPKYLFRKEGQNVTLSCEQNLNHDAMYWYRQDPGQGLRLIYYSQIVNDFQKGDIAEGYSVSREKKESFPLTVTSAQKNPTAFYLCASSMQSNQPQHFGDGTRLSIL.

In DNA, the CDR3 is TGTGCCAGCAGCCTTCGACAGGGCCAAGTCTCACCCCTCCACTTT. As protein: CASSLRQGQVSPLHF. This sequence joins TRBV7-9 and TRBJ1-6; 7 bases are shared with TRBD1. Germline V gene lookup returns CDR1 SEHNR and CDR2 FQNEAQ (reference sequence). CDR3 length: 15 residues. J gave up 10 bases and V 5 bases, and 11 bases lay outside the gene matches.

The chain couples TRBV19 to TRBJ1-1; D remains ambiguous. V lost 3 bases to trimming and J lost 0 bases, with 5 bases between them. The CDR3 sequence is 13 residues long. Germline V CDR1 and CDR2: LNHDA, SQIVND (reference sequence). CDR3 coding DNA: TGTGCCAGTAGTATTTCGATGAACACTGAAGCTTTCTTT. Protein sequence: CASSISMNTEAFF.

This clonotype has just a few counts. The gene calls are TRBV20-1 and TRBJ2-3; D gene uncertain. There are 12 residues in the CDR3. V dropped 8 bases and J dropped 4 bases, with 13 bases sitting between them. CDR1 and CDR2 (germline): DFQATT, SNEGSKA (reference sequence). The CDR3 DNA reads TGCAGTCCCCGGCATGTCCCAGATACGCAGTATTTT. It specifies CSPRHVPDTQYF.

The chain links TRBV7-7 to TRBJ2-5; maybe TRBD1 (5 bases). Trimming cost V 5 bases and J 3 bases, with 10 bases left between them. CDR1 and CDR2 (germline): SSHAT, FNYEAQ (reference sequence). The CDR3 is 13 amino acids. In DNA, the CDR3 is TGTGCCAGCAGCCGCGACAGTGAAGAGACCCAGTACTTC. Translation: CASSRDSEETQYF.

The chain couples TRBV10-1 to TRBJ2-1; D uncertain. The CDR3 is 12 residues long. Germline CDR1 and CDR2: WNHNN and SYGVQD (reference sequence). The germline V and J ends were trimmed by 3 bases and 9 bases, with 9 bases remaining between them. CDR3 sequence: CASSEGYTEQFF. In DNA form, the CDR3 reads TGCGCCAGCAGTGAAGGGTATACTGAGCAGTTCTTC.

The chain joins TRBV27 to TRBJ2-7; perhaps D is TRBD1 or TRBD2 (5 bases each). Germline lookup yields CDR1 MNHEY and CDR2 SMNVEV (reference sequence). The ends were cut back, 4 bases at V and 6 bases at J, with 10 bases in the middle. The CDR3 is made up of 12 amino acids. The CDR3 coding sequence is TGTGCCAGCAGTTCCCAGGGACCCGAGCAGTACTTC. The encoded protein is CASSSQGPEQYF.

This clonotype turned up a few times. This chain uses TRBV15 with TRBJ2-2, with unresolved D. Germline V gene data show CDR1 as LNHNV and CDR2 as YYDKDF (reference sequence). CDR3 length: 17 residues. The V end was cut by 0 bases, the J end by 2 bases, with 13 bases between. The CDR3 is CATSRDLRIINTGELFF. The CDR3, as DNA: TGTGCCACCAGCAGAGACTTACGGATAATCAACACCGGGGAGCTGTTTTTT.

The CDR3 nucleotides read TGTGCCAGCAGCCAAGATACAGCGGCAGGGGGAGAGACCCAGTACTTC. This sequence encodes CASSQDTAAGGETQYF. V and J are TRBV4-2 and TRBJ2-5; 7 bases agree with TRBD1. The CDR3 runs to 16 residues. V lost 0 bases and J lost 4; bases outside the gene matches: 8. CDR1 is LGHNA and CDR2 is YNFKEQ in the germline V gene.

The chain's CDR3 is CASSQDRGLKTQYF. CDR3 sequence (DNA): TGTGCCAGCAGTCAGGACAGGGGGCTAAAGACCCAGTACTTC. The chain joins TRBV6-1 to TRBJ2-5; 11 bases fit TRBD1. The germline V gene encodes CDR1 MNHNS and CDR2 SASEGT. Losses at the gene ends were 5 bases for V and 6 bases for J; bases not matched to a gene: 5. The CDR3 has 14 residues.

This clonotype was picked up a small number of times. The chain is built from TRBV7-2 and TRBJ2-7; D remains unclear. Trimming stripped 5 bases from V and 3 bases from J, with 8 bases between. The V gene's germline CDR1 is SGHTA and CDR2 FQGNSA. The CDR3 has 12 residues. The chain's CDR3 is CASSPTHYEQYF. The CDR3 DNA sequence: TGTGCCAGCAGCCCTACACACTACGAGCAGTACTTC. The full variable domain, completed using reference TRBV7-2 and TRBJ2-7, is GAGVSQSPSNKVTEKGKDVELRCDPISGHTALYWYRQSLGQGLEFLIYFQGNSAPDKSGLPSDRFSAERTGGSVSTLTIQRTQQEDSAVYLCASSPTHYEQYFGPGTRLTVT.

CDR3 nucleotide sequence: TGTGCCAGCGCGATGGGACGGGGAGCCTATGGCTACACCTTC. As protein: CASAMGRGAYGYTF. The gene calls are TRBV6-1 and TRBJ1-2; D might be TRBD1 (5 bases). Trimming took off 8 bases at V and 4 bases at J, with 17 bases between the two ends. CDR3 length equals 14 residues. Per the germline V gene, CDR1 is MNHNS and CDR2 is SASEGT.

The genes are TRBV23-1 and TRBJ1-1; 7 bases are shared with TRBD1. TRBV23-1 is an ORF, and what it does is uncertain. CDR3 length: 16 amino acids. The junction had 12 bases not matched to a gene; V was cut back by 4 bases and J by 4 bases. The CDR3 loop reads CASSPGGYRNITEAFF. CDR3 bases: TGCGCCAGCAGTCCAGGGGGTTATAGAAATATCACTGAAGCTTTCTTT.

The chain joins TRBV20-1 to TRBJ1-6, with D perhaps TRBD1 (5 bases). Germline V gene sequence: CDR1 DFQATT, CDR2 SNEGSKA (reference sequence). V lost 1 base and J 6 bases, leaving 7 bases between the germline ends. CDR3 length equals 13 residues. CDR3 residues: CSARVRANSPLHF. CDR3 DNA sequence: TGCAGTGCTAGAGTCAGGGCTAATTCACCCCTCCACTTT.

The chain has TRBV6-5 and TRBJ1-2; D remains unclear. The CDR3 is made up of 13 amino acids. Trimming took 3 bases from V and 0 from J, leaving 5 bases between them. CDR1 and CDR2 from the germline V gene are MNHEY and SVGAGI. CDR3 nucleotide sequence: TGTGCCAGCAGTTATAGGGCTAACTATGGCTACACCTTC. Translation: CASSYRANYGYTF.

This chain links TRBV27 with TRBJ2-7; D is uncertain. Trimming removed 5 bases from V and 2 bases from J, with 19 bases in between. CDR1 is MNHEY and CDR2 is SMNVEV in the germline V gene (reference sequence). This CDR3 is 16 amino acids long. Here the CDR3 reads CASSAWKTLNTYEQYF. The CDR3 nucleotides read TGTGCCAGCAGTGCATGGAAGACCCTTAATACCTACGAGCAGTACTTC.

The chain combines TRBV2 with TRBJ1-2; no firm D call. The CDR3 is 16 amino acids. Between the trimmed V and J ends, which lost 2 bases and 4 bases, there was a span of 17 bases. Germline CDR1 reads SNHLY; CDR2 reads FYNNEI. The CDR3 here is CASSENPLGQPYGYTF. The CDR3 DNA follows: TGTGCCAGCAGTGAAAATCCCCTAGGTCAGCCCTATGGCTACACCTTC.

This clonotype was detected only once. The chain couples TRBV5-6 to TRBJ1-1; D may be TRBD1 (6 bases). The CDR3 length is 15 residues. With 1 base removed from V and 3 bases from J, the gap between germline ends came to 13 bases. Germline values: CDR1 SGHDT, CDR2 YYEEEE. DNA for the CDR3: TGTGCCAGCAGCTTGAGAGGGACAAGTGACACTGAAGCTTTCTTT. This translates into CASSLRGTSDTEAFF. Looking up the rest from reference TRBV5-6 and TRBJ1-1 gives the full variable domain: DAGVTQSPTHLIKTRGQQVTLRCSPKSGHDTVSWYQQALGQGPQFIFQYYEEEERQRGNFPDRFSGHQFPNYSSELNVNALLLGDSALYLCASSLRGTSDTEAFFGQGTRLTVV.

V and J are TRBV20-1 and TRBJ2-1, with 9 bases matching TRBD2. Germline CDR1 DFQATT, CDR2 SNEGSKA (reference sequence). With 3 bases clipped from V and 4 bases from J, the junction kept 1 base outside the gene matches. The CDR3 consists of 13 residues. The CDR3 DNA reads as TGCAGTGCTAGTCTAGCGGGGTACAATGAGCAGTTCTTC. Translating gives CSASLAGYNEQFF.

The chain is built from TRBV2 and TRBJ1-1, with TRBD1 matching over 8 bases. The length of the CDR3 is 15 residues. From germline, CDR1 is SNHLY and CDR2 FYNNEI. V dropped 7 bases and J dropped 2; count of bases not matched to a gene: 9. The CDR3 loop reads CASKRDRSINTEAFF. The CDR3 region has the DNA TGTGCCAGCAAGCGGGACAGGTCAATCAACACTGAAGCTTTCTTT.

V is TRBV30 and J is TRBJ1-5, with 7 bases fitting TRBD1. The V segment lost 3 bases and the J segment 3 bases; nucleotides outside the gene matches: 2. Germline-derived CDR1 and CDR2 are GTSNPN and SVGIG (reference sequence). The CDR3 has 13 amino acids. The CDR3 sequence is CAWRQGPNQPQHF. The CDR3 coding sequence is TGTGCCTGGAGACAGGGGCCCAATCAGCCCCAGCATTTT.

The gene calls are TRBV6-1 and TRBJ1-1; 7 positions match TRBD1. CDR1 and CDR2 from the germline V gene are MNHNS and SASEGT. J gave up 0 bases and V 5 bases, and 6 bases lay outside the gene matches. This CDR3 is 15 amino acids long. This CDR3 is CASSRQGPMNTEAFF. The CDR3 bases are TGTGCCAGCAGTCGACAGGGTCCTATGAACACTGAAGCTTTCTTT.